Listed here is a single T cell receptor (beta chain). The germline V gene has CDR1 SGHDT and CDR2 YYEEEE. This CDR3 is built from 18 residues. The germline V and J ends were trimmed by 3 bases and 0 bases, with 19 bases remaining between them. This entry belongs to a study of shared clonotypes between healthy human individuals. At the deep level, the assay was run. Generated by immunoSEQ multiplex PCR, the TCRdb table keeps only in-frame clones and is missing some. The sample carries 2 million to 2.5 million clones, approximately 96% recorded once. This TCR came from a man aged 18 to 35 in good health. Sequencing was done on a sample of naive CD4+ T cells sorted from blood. The subset was: CD45RA+ positively selected. The chain employs TRBV5-6 and TRBJ2-4, with D unclear. The CDR3 sequence is CASSSHSEPLLAKNIQYF. The CDR3, as DNA: TGTGCCAGCAGCTCTCACTCCGAACCACTCCTAGCCAAAAACATTCAGTACTTC.